Each of the 10 T cell receptor beta chains below was sequenced from the same sample in a study of radiotherapy plus CTLA-4 blockade in lung cancer. Profiling relied on immunoSEQ multiplex PCR, and the TCRdb table lists in-frame clones only, not all of them. This sample has about 78,000 clones, with around 88% found just once. Sequencing was performed on peripheral blood, taken from a patient treated with radiotherapy plus ipilimumab. The receptors were sampled from a human donor with non-small cell lung cancer who had a partial response to radiotherapy plus ipilimumab.

This rearrangement joins TRBV7-2 to TRBJ1-2; 9 nucleotides match TRBD1. The V segment lost 4 bases and the J segment 4 bases; nucleotides outside the gene matches: 7. CDR3 size: 15 residues. Germline V lookup: CDR1 SGHTA, CDR2 FQGNSA. The CDR3 DNA reads TGTGCCAGCAGCTCCCGACAGGGGGTACCCTATGGCTACACCTTC. Translation: CASSSRQGVPYGYTF. The full variable domain, rest sourced from reference TRBV7-2 and TRBJ1-2, is GAGVSQSPSNKVTEKGKDVELRCDPISGHTALYWYRQSLGQGLEFLIYFQGNSAPDKSGLPSDRFSAERTGGSVSTLTIQRTQQEDSAVYLCASSSRQGVPYGYTFGSGTRLTVV.

This sequence joins TRBV30 and TRBJ1-3; 9 positions match TRBD1. Trimming at V came to 2 bases and at J to 0 bases, leaving 8 bases not matched to a gene. The germline V gene encodes CDR1 GTSNPN and CDR2 SVGIG (reference sequence). The CDR3 extends over 17 amino acids. CDR3 sequence reads: CAWSTGDRVRSGNTIYF. CDR3 in DNA: TGTGCCTGGAGTACAGGGGACAGGGTTCGCTCTGGAAACACCATATATTTT. Using reference TRBV30 and TRBJ1-3 for the parts outside the CDR3, the full variable domain is SQTIHQWPATLVQPVGSPLSLECTVEGTSNPNLYWYRQAAGRGLQLLFYSVGIGQISSEVPQNLSASRPQDRQFILSSKKLLLSDSGFYLCAWSTGDRVRSGNTIYFGEGSWLTVV.

Points on this clone: Distinct nucleotide sequences in the sample also encode this CDR3. The rearrangement links TRBV7-2 to TRBJ1-5; the D gene is possibly TRBD1 (5 bases). V was clipped by 0 bases and J by 4 bases, with 7 bases between them. Germline V gene lookup returns CDR1 SGHTA and CDR2 FQGNSA. The CDR3 is 14 residues long. Here the CDR3 reads CASSLAGENQPQHF. CDR3 bases: TGTGCCAGCAGCTTAGCAGGGGAAAATCAGCCCCAGCATTTT.

This clone was observed a single time. The J gene is TRBJ2-1, the V gene TRBV11-3, with 9 bases aligning to TRBD2. The germline CDR1 and CDR2 sequences are SGHNT and YENEEA. CDR3 length equals 15 residues. The J segment lost 5 bases and the V segment lost 6 bases, leaving 8 bases of the junction unmatched. CDR3 protein: CASSPLAGGNNEQFF. As DNA, the CDR3 is TGTGCCAGCAGTCCACTAGCGGGCGGGAACAATGAGCAGTTCTTC.

The CDR3 DNA reads TGCGCCAGCAGCTTAAAAGGGGACGTCCTGACTTTC. Translated, it gives CASSLKGDVLTF. This chain joins TRBV5-1 and TRBJ2-6, with D perhaps TRBD1 (5 bases). CDR3 length: 12 residues. Germline CDR1 is SGHRS and CDR2 is YFSETQ. V was cut by 2 bases and J by 11 bases, with 8 bases left in between.

This clone was seen only a few times. V gene TRBV4-1 combines with J gene TRBJ2-3; 8 nucleotides match TRBD2. After removal of 4 bases from V and 5 bases from J, the junction contained 14 bases not matched to a gene. The germline gives CDR1 MGHRA, CDR2 YSYEKL. CDR3 length equals 17 residues. CDR3 in DNA: TGCGCCAGCAGCCGCAGCAAAACCGGGACTAGTGGAGATACGCAGTATTTT. As protein: CASSRSKTGTSGDTQYF.

The rearrangement joins TRBV15 to TRBJ2-2; D might be TRBD2 (8 bases). Trimming removed 5 bases at V and 7 bases at J, with 17 bases between. This CDR3 comprises 15 residues. In germline, CDR1 is LNHNV, CDR2 YYDKDF (reference sequence). The CDR3 DNA is TGTGCCACCAGCCCAGGGGGGACTAGGATCGGGGAGCTGTTTTTT. This sequence encodes CATSPGGTRIGELFF.

This clone was counted only a few times. The rearrangement joins TRBV28 to TRBJ2-7; D is possibly TRBD2 (7 bases). The germline gives CDR1 MDHEN, CDR2 SYDVKM. Trimming shortened V by 3 bases and J by 0 bases, and 12 bases separated the two germline ends. The CDR3 is made up of 15 amino acids. This chain's CDR3 is CASSFAGASSYEQYF. The CDR3 bases are TGTGCCAGCAGTTTCGCGGGGGCCAGCTCCTACGAGCAGTACTTC.

A few counts support this clone. The chain's CDR3 is CAWSDLFVVARGTEAFF. The CDR3 DNA is TGTGCCTGGAGTGATCTCTTCGTAGTGGCAAGGGGGACTGAAGCTTTCTTT. The chain is built from TRBV30 and TRBJ1-1; perhaps TRBD1 as D (6 bases). The ends were cut back, 1 base at V and 5 bases at J, with 23 bases in the middle. Germline loops: CDR1 GTSNPN, CDR2 SVGIG (reference sequence). This CDR3 is built from 17 residues.

J is TRBJ1-1 and V is TRBV11-2, with TRBD1 identical over 7 bases. Germline V gene lookup returns CDR1 SGHAT and CDR2 FQNNGV. V was clipped by 5 bases and J by 1 base; unmatched bases: 4. The CDR3 totals 14 residues. The CDR3 loop is CASSPGGWNTEAFF. The DNA for the CDR3 is TGTGCCAGCAGCCCAGGGGGATGGAACACTGAAGCTTTCTTT. Filled out from reference TRBV11-2 and TRBJ1-1, the complete variable domain reads EAGVAQSPRYKIIEKRQSVAFWCNPISGHATLYWYQQILGQGPKLLIQFQNNGVVDDSQLPKDRFSAERLKGVDSTLKIQPAKLEDSAVYLCASSPGGWNTEAFFGQGTRLTVV.